Sequencing of this TCR beta chain was carried out in a study of graft-versus-host responses after intestinal transplantation. Across the whole study: Recipients were given multivisceral, liver-intestinal, or isolated intestinal transplants. Induction using anti-thymocyte globulin, followed by tacrolimus and steroids for two to three years, was given to all recipients. Study-level points and caveats: With peak circulating GvH clone levels came an association with early post-transplant HvG declines. In patients with graft-donor T cell macrochimerism, allograft graft-versus-host to host-versus-graft clonal ratios were high.

Comment on this clone: Antigen unknown.

The CDR3 spans 20 residues. After removal of 5 bases from V and 0 bases from J, the junction contained 19 bases not matched to a gene. The germline V gene has CDR1 MNHEY and CDR2 SMNVEV (reference sequence). Profiled with immunoSEQ multiplex PCR; TCRdb holds only in-frame clones, not every one. This sample carries about 57,000 clones, approximately 90% of them seen once, and the ten largest clones take approximately 1.6%. The source of this sequence is a human patient who received an intestinal transplant, so some T cells may come from the graft donor. The sequences come from PBMCs, collected 26 days after transplant. The rearrangement joins TRBV27 to TRBJ2-1, with 7 bases fitting TRBD1. The CDR3, as DNA: TGTGCCAGCAGTCCCCCCTCGACAGGGATCATGTCCTACTCCTACAATGAGCAGTTCTTC. This gives the protein CASSPPSTGIMSYSYNEQFF.